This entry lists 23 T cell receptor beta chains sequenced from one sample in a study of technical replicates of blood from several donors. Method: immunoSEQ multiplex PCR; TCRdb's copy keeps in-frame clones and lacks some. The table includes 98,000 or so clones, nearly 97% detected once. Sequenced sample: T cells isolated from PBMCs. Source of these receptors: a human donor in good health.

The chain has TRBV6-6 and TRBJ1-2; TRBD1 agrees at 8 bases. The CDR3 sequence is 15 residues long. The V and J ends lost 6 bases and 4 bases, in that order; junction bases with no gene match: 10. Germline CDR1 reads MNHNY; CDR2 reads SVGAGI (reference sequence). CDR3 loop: CASRTGDRQFYGYTF. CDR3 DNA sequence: TGTGCCAGCAGGACGGGGGACAGGCAATTCTATGGCTACACCTTC.

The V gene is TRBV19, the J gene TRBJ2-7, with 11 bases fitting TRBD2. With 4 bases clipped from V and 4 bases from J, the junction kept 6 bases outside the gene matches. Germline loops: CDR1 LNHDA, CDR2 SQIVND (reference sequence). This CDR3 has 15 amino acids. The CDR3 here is CASSRQASGGYEQYF. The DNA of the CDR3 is TGTGCCAGTAGTAGGCAGGCTAGCGGGGGGTACGAGCAGTACTTC.

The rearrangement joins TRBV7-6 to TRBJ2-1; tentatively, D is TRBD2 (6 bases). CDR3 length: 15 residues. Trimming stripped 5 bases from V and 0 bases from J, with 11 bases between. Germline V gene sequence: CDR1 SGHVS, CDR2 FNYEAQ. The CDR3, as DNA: TGTGCCAGCAGCCTTAGCGGAAGCTCCTACAATGAGCAGTTCTTC. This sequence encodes CASSLSGSSYNEQFF.

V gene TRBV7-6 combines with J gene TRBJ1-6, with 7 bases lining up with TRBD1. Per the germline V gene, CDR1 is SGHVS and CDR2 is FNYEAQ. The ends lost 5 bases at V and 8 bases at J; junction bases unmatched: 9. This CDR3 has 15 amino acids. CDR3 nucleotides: TGTGCCAGCAGCCCAAGACAGGGTGGTGATTCACCCCTCCACTTT. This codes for CASSPRQGGDSPLHF.

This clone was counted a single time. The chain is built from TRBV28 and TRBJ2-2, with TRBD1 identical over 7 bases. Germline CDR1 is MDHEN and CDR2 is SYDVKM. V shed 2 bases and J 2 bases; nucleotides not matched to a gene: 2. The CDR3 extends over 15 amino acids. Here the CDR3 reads CASSLRGPNTGELFF. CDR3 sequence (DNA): TGTGCCAGCAGTTTAAGGGGGCCAAACACCGGGGAGCTGTTTTTT.

CDR3 sequence (DNA): TGTGCCAGCAGTCTGACACAGGAGCTGTTTTTT. As protein: CASSLTQELFF. The chain is built from TRBV7-6 and TRBJ2-2; the D is unclear. This CDR3 comprises 11 residues. Germline CDR1 reads SGHVS; CDR2 reads FNYEAQ. The V and J ends lost 6 bases and 10 bases respectively, with 9 bases between them.

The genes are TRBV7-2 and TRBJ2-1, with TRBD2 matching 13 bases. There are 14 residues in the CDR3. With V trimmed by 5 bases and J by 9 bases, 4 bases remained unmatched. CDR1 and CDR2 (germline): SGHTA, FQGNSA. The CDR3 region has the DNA TGTGCCAGCAGCCCGGGACTAGCGGGGCGTGAGCAGTTCTTC. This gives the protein CASSPGLAGREQFF.

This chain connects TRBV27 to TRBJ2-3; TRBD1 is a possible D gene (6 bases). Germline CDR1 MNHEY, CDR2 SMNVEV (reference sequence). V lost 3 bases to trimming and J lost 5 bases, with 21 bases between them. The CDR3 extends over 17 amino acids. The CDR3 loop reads CASSFRISADSIDTQYF. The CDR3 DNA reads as TGTGCCAGCAGTTTTAGAATCTCCGCGGACAGTATAGATACGCAGTATTTT.

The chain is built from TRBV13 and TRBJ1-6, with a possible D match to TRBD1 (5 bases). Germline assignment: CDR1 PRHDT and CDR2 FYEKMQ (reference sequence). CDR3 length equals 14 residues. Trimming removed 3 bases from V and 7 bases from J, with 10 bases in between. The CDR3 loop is CASSLVGANSPLHF. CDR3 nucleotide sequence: TGTGCCAGCAGCTTGGTAGGGGCCAATTCACCCCTCCACTTT.

The CDR3, as DNA: TGTGCCAGCAGTTTCTCAGCGGGATCCACAGATACGCAGTATTTT. This gives the protein CASSFSAGSTDTQYF. The chain couples TRBV27 to TRBJ2-3, with TRBD2 identical over 7 bases. The CDR3 loop spans 15 amino acids. Germline V gene lookup returns CDR1 MNHEY and CDR2 SMNVEV (reference sequence). J was trimmed by 2 bases and V by 3 bases; bases with no gene match: 5.

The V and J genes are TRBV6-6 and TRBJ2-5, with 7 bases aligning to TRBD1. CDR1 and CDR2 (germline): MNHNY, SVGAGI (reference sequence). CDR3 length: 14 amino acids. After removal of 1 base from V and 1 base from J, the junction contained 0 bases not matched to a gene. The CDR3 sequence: CASSYWDSQETQYF. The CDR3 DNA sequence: TGTGCCAGCAGTTACTGGGACAGCCAAGAGACCCAGTACTTC.

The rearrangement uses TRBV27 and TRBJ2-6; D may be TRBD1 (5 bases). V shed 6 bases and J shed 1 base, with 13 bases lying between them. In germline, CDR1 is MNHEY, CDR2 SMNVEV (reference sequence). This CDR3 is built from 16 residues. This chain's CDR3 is CASREGVGSGANVLTF. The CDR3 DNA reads TGTGCCAGCAGGGAAGGGGTTGGATCTGGGGCCAACGTCCTGACTTTC.

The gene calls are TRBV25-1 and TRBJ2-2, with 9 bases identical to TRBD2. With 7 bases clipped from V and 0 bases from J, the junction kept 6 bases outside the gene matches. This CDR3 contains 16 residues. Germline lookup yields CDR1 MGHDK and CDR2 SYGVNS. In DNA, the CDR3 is TGTGCCAGCATACCTAGCGGGGTCGCGAACACCGGGGAGCTGTTTTTT. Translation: CASIPSGVANTGELFF.

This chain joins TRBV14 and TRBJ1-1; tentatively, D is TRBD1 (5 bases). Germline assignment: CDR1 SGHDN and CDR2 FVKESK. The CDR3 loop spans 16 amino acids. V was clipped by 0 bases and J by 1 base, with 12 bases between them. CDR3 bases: TGTGCCAGCAGCCAAGAGCCAGTGGACAAGAACACTGAAGCTTTCTTT. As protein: CASSQEPVDKNTEAFF.

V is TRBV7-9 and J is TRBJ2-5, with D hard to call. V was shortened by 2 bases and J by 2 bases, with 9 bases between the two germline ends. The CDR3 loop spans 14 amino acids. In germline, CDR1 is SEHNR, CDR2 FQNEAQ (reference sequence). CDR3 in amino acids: CASSLLTAQETQYF. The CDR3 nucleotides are TGTGCCAGCAGCTTACTCACAGCACAAGAGACCCAGTACTTC.

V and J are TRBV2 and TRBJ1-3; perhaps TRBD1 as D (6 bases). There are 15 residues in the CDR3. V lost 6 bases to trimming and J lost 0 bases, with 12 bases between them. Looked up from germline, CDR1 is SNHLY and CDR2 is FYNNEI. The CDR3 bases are TGTGCCAGCAGCCACCGGACAGTCTCTGGAAACACCATATATTTT. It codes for CASSHRTVSGNTIYF.

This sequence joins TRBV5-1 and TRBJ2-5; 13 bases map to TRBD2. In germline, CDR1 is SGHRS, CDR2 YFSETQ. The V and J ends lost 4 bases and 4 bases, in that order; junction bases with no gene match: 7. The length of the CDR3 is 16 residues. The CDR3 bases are TGCGCCAGCAGCCCGGACGGACTAGCGGGAGTAGAGACCCAGTACTTC. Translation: CASSPDGLAGVETQYF.

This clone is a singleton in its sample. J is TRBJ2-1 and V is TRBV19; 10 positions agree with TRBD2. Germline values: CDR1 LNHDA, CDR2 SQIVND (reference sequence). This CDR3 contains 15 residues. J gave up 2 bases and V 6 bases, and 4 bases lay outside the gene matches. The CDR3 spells CASRRGLAPYNEQFF. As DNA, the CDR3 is TGTGCCAGTAGACGGGGACTAGCGCCCTACAATGAGCAGTTCTTC.

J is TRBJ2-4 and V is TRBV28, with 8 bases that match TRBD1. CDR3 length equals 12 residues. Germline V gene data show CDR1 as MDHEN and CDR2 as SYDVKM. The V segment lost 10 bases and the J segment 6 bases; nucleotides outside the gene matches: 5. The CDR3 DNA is TGTGCCACCGGGACAGGAAGAAACATTCAGTACTTC. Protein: CATGTGRNIQYF.

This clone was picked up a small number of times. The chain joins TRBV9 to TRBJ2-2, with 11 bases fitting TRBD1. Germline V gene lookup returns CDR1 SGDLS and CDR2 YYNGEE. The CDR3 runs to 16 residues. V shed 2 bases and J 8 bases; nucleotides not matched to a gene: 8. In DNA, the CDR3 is TGTGCCAGCAGCGTCGCCGGGACAGGGGGTGGAGGGGAGCTGTTTTTT. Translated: CASSVAGTGGGGELFF.

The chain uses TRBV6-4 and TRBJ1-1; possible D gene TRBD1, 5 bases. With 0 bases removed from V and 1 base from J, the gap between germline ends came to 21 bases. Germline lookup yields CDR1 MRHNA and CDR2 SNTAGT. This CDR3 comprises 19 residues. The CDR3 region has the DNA TGTGCCAGCAGTGACTCGATCCCCATCCCCGACAGTACGAACACTGAAGCTTTCTTT. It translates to CASSDSIPIPDSTNTEAFF.

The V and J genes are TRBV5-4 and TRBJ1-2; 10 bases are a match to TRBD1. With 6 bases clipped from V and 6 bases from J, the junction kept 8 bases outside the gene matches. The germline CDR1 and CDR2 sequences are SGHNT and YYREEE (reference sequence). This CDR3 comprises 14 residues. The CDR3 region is CASTRQGARDGYTF. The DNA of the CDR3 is TGTGCCAGCACACGACAGGGGGCTAGGGATGGCTACACCTTC.

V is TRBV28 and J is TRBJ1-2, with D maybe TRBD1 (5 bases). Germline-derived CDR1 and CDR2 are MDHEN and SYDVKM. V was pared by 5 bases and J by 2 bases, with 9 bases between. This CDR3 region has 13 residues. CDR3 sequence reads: CASSPYRNYGYTF. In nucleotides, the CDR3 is TGTGCCAGCAGTCCCTACAGGAACTATGGCTACACCTTC.